Sequencing of this T cell receptor beta chain was carried out in a study of metastatic and nonmetastatic thyroid tumors. For the study at large: Repertoires from blood and tumor or nodule tissue of malignant and benign thyroid patients were compared.

Per the original methods: A distant-metastasis classifier for papillary thyroid cancer was built using CDR3 differences across clinicopathological groups. TCRdb reprocessed the PCR reads using MiXCR. TCRdb, not the authors, supplied the V and J calls. The sample contains around 64,000 clones, 4% to 5% of which appear only once. Trimming took off 1 base at V and 6 bases at J, with 13 bases between the two ends. The CDR3 covers 15 residues. From germline, CDR1 is MNHNS and CDR2 SASEGT. Patients underwent thyroid surgery, and none had received any treatment before it. Findings of the study overall: Across blood and tumor, TCR beta diversity in malignant thyroid tumors was reportedly significantly higher than in benign nodules.

The table lists this clone with many counts. What it recognizes is unknown. Sequenced: blood. This sequence originates from a female donor with papillary thyroid cancer or a benign thyroid nodule (not recorded which). Some clones in this sample may be carry-over from other donors' samples. The gene calls are TRBV6-1 and TRBJ1-5, with D maybe TRBD1 (6 bases). Here the CDR3 DNA reads TGTGCCAGCAGTGAAGGGTCGGGGGGGGCTCAGCCCCAGCATTTT. Its translation is CASSEGSGGAQPQHF.